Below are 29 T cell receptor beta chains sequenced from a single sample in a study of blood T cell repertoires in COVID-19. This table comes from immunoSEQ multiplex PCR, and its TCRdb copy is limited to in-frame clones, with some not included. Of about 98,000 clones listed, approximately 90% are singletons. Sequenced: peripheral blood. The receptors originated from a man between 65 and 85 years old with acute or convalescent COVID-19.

The CDR3 loop is CASSLPGLAGGSYNEQFF. In DNA form, the CDR3 reads TGTGCCAGCAGCCTACCCGGGCTAGCGGGGGGTTCCTACAATGAGCAGTTCTTC. J is TRBJ2-1 and V is TRBV14, with 11 bases that match TRBD2. Trimming at V came to 4 bases and at J to 1 base, leaving 9 bases not matched to a gene. This CDR3 is 18 amino acids long. Per the germline V gene, CDR1 is SGHDN and CDR2 is FVKESK.

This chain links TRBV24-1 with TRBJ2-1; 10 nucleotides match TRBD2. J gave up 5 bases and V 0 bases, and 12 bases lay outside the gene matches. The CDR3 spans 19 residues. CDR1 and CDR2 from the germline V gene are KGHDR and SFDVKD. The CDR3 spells CATSDLDAVSGGRDNEQFF. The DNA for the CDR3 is TGTGCCACCAGTGATTTGGACGCGGTTAGCGGGGGGAGAGACAATGAGCAGTTCTTC.

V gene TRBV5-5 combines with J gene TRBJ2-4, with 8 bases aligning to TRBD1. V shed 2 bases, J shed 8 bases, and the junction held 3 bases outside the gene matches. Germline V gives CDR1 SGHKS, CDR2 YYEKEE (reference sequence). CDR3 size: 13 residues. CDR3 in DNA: TGTGCCAGCAGCTTCCTACAGGGGGACATTCAGTACTTC. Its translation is CASSFLQGDIQYF.

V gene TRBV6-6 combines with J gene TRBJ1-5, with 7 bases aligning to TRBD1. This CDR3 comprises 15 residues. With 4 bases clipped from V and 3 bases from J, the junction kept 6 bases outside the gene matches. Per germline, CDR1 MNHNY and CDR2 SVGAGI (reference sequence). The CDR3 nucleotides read TGTGCCAGCAGTTTCGACGACAGGGTCAATCAGCCCCAGCATTTT. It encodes CASSFDDRVNQPQHF.

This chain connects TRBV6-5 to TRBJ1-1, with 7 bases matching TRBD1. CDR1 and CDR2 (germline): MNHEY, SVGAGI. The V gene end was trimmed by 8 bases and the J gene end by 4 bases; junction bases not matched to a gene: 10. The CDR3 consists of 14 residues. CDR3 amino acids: CASSIRAGGTEAFF. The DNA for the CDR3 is TGTGCCAGCTCCATCAGGGCAGGGGGCACTGAAGCTTTCTTT.

CDR3 sequence: CASRGHDRSGAFF. CDR3 bases: TGTGCCAGCAGGGGACACGACAGGTCTGGGGCTTTCTTT. The chain combines TRBV6-5 with TRBJ1-1; maybe TRBD1 (6 bases). Trimming stripped 6 bases from V and 11 bases from J, with 19 bases between. The CDR3 runs to 13 residues. Germline assignment: CDR1 MNHEY and CDR2 SVGAGI.

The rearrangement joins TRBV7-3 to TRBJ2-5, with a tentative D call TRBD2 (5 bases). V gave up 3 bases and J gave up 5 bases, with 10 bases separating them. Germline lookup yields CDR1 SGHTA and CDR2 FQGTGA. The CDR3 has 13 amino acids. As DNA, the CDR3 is TGTGCCAGCAGCTTCTCTAGCACGGAGACCCAGTACTTC. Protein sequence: CASSFSSTETQYF.

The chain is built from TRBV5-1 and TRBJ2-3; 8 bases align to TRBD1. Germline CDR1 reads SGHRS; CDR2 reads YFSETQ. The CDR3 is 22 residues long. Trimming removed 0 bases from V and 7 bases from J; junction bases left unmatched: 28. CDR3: CASSLALDVDLFRTGLDNTQYF. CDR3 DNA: TGCGCCAGCAGCTTGGCCTTAGACGTGGACCTTTTCCGGACAGGGTTGGATAATACGCAGTATTTT.

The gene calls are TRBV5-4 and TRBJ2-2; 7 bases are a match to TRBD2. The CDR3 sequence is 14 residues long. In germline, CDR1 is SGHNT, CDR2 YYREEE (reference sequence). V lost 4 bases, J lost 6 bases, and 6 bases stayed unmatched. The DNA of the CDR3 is TGTGCCAGCAGCGCGGCCCTAGCGGCCGGGGAGCTGTTTTTT. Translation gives CASSAALAAGELFF.

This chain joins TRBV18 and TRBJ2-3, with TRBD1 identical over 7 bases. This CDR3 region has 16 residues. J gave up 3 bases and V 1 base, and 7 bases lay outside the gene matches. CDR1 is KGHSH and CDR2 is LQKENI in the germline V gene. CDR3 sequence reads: CASSPQTGQGTDTQYF. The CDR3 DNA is TGTGCCAGCTCACCACAGACAGGGCAGGGTACAGATACGCAGTATTTT.

The CDR3 coding sequence is TGTGCCAGTAGTATAGTCGGGACAGGGAAAGAGACCCAGTACTTC. Residues: CASSIVGTGKETQYF. The rearrangement uses TRBV19 and TRBJ2-5; 9 bases align to TRBD1. The J segment lost 3 bases and the V segment lost 1 base, leaving 3 bases of the junction unmatched. Germline V CDR1 and CDR2: LNHDA, SQIVND (reference sequence). CDR3 length: 15 amino acids.

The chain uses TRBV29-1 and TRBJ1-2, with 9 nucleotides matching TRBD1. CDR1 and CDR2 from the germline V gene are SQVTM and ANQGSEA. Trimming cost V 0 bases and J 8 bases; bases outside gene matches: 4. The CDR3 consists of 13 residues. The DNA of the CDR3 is TGCAGCGTTGAAGAACAGGGGGCTTTAGGCTACACCTTC. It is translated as CSVEEQGALGYTF.

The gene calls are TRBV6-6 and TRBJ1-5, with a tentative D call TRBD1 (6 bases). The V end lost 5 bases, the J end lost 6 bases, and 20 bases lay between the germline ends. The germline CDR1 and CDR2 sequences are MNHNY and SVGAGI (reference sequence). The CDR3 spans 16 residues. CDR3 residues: CASSRGGLQGSQPQHF. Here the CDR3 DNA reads TGTGCCAGCAGTCGAGGTGGGCTACAGGGATCTCAGCCCCAGCATTTT.

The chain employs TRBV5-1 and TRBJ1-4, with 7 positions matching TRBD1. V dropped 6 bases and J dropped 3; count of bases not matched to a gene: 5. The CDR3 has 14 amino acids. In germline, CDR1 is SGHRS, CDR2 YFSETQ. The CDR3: CASNPTGANEKLFF. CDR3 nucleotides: TGCGCCAGCAACCCAACAGGGGCTAATGAAAAACTGTTTTTT.

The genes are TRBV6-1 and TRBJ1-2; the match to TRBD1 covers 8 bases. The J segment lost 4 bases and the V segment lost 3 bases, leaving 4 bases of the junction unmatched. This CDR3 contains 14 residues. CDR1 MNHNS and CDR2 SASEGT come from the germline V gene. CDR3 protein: CASSEGQAIYGYTF. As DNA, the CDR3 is TGTGCCAGCAGTGAGGGACAGGCCATCTATGGCTACACCTTC.

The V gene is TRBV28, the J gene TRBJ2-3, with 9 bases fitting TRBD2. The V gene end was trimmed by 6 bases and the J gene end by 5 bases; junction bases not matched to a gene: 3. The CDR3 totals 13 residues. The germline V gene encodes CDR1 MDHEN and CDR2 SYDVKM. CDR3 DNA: TGTGCCAGCAGGGGACTAGCCCAAGATACGCAGTATTTT. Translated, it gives CASRGLAQDTQYF.

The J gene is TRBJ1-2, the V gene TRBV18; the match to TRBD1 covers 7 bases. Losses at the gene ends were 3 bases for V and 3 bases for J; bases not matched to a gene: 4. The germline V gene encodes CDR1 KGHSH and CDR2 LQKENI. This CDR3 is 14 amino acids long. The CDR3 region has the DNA TGTGCCAGCTCACCCCGACAGGGTGACTATGGCTACACCTTC. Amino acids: CASSPRQGDYGYTF.

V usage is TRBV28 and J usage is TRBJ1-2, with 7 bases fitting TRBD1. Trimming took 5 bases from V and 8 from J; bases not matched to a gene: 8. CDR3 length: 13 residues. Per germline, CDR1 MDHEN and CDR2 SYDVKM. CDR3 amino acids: CASSPGQARGYTF. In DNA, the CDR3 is TGTGCCAGCAGTCCCGGACAGGCTCGAGGCTACACCTTC.

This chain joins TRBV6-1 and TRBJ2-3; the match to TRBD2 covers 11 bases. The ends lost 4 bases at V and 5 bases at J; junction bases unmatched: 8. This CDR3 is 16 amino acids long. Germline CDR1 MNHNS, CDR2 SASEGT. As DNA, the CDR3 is TGTGCCAGCAGTGCGATTAGCGGGGGGGCGGTAGATACGCAGTATTTT. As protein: CASSAISGGAVDTQYF.

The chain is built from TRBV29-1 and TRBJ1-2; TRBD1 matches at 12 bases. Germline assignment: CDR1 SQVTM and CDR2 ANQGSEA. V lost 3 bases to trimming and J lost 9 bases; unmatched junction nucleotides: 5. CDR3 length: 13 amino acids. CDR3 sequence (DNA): TGCAGCGTTGAGCCGGGACAGGGGGCAAGCTACACCTTC. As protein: CSVEPGQGASYTF.

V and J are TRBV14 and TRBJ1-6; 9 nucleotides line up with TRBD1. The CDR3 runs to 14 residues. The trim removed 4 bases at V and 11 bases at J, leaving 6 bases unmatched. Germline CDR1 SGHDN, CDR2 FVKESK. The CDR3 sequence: CASSLGTGLPPLHF. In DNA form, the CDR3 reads TGTGCCAGCAGCCTCGGGACAGGGCTTCCACCCCTCCACTTT.

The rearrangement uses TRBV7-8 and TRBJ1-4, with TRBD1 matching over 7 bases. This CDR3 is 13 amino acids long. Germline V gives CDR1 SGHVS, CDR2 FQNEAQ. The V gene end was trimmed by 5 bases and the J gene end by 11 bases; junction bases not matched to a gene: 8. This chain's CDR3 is CASSQTGSGKLFF. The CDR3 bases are TGTGCCAGCAGCCAGACAGGGTCGGGGAAACTGTTTTTT.

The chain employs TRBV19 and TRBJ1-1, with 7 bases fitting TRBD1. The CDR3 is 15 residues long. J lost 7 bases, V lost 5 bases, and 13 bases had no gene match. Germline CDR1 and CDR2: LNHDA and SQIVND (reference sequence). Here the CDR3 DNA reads TGTGCCAGTAGTGCCCGGGACAGCCGCTCACGTGAAGCTTTCTTT. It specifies CASSARDSRSREAFF.

Here the CDR3 DNA reads TGTGCCAGCAGCGTCGGTACAGGGTTAGATACGCAGTATTTT. This codes for CASSVGTGLDTQYF. The gene calls are TRBV9 and TRBJ2-3; TRBD1 is a possible D gene (6 bases). The CDR3 is made up of 14 amino acids. The germline gives CDR1 SGDLS, CDR2 YYNGEE. Trimming pared 2 bases from V and 5 bases from J, leaving 12 bases between.

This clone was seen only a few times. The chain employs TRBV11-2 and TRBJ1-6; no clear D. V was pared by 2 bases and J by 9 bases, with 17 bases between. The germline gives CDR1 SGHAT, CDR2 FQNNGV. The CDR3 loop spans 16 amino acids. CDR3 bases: TGTGCCAGCAGCTTAATCGCGGGTTTCCCACCTTCACCCCTCCACTTT. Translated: CASSLIAGFPPSPLHF.

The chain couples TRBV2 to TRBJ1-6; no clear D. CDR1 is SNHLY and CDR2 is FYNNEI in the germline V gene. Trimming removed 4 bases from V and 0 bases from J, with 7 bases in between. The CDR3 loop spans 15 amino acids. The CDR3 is CASSVGLSYNSPLHF. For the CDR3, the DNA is TGTGCCAGCAGTGTCGGACTCTCCTATAATTCACCCCTCCACTTT.

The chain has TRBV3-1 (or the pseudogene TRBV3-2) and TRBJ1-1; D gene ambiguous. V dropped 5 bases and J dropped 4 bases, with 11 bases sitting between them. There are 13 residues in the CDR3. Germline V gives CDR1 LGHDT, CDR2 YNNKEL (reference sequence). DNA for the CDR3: TGTGCCAGCAGCGGGGTGGAGGGCACTGAAGCTTTCTTT. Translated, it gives CASSGVEGTEAFF.

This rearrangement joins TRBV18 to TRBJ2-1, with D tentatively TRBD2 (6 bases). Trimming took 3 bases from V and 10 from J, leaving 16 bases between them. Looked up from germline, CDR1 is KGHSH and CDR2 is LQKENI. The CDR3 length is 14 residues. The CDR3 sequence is CASSPFSGLGEQFF. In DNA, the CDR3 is TGTGCCAGCTCACCGTTTAGCGGTTTGGGCGAGCAGTTCTTC.

The CDR3 here is CASSIGQGPYYEQYF. CDR3 in DNA: TGTGCCAGTAGTATCGGACAGGGTCCTTACTACGAGCAGTACTTC. The chain carries TRBV19 and TRBJ2-7; 8 nucleotides match TRBD1. The V and J ends lost 3 bases and 3 bases, in that order; junction bases with no gene match: 7. CDR1 is LNHDA and CDR2 is SQIVND in the germline V gene (reference sequence). The CDR3 has 15 amino acids.